This TCR beta chain was captured by sequencing in a study of blood T cell repertoires in COVID-19. Some clones are missing from TCRdb's copy, which holds only in-frame ones; the method was immunoSEQ multiplex PCR. The sample consists of about 68,000 clones, about 88% of them appearing once. Germline lookup yields CDR1 SEHNR and CDR2 FQNEAQ (reference sequence). The CDR3 consists of 14 residues. V was pared by 5 bases and J by 4 bases, with 8 bases of the junction left unmatched. The V and J genes are TRBV7-9 and TRBJ2-7, with 7 nucleotides matching TRBD1. The clonotype originates from a man over 45 with active COVID-19. Specimen: peripheral blood. Written as DNA, the CDR3 is TGTGCCAGCAGCCGCCGGGACAGACCTTACGAGCAGTACTTC. Translation: CASSRRDRPYEQYF.